Listed below are T cell receptor delta chains from one sample, sequenced in a study of gamma-delta chains in newborns, infants, children. TCRdb fed the reads to CATT. The sample shows under 3,500 delta-chain clones, 40% to 60% of them seen only once. Input material: blood. The receptors derive from a child who received the measles vaccine. Each CDR3 is given with its conserved first and last residue. Each record gives: D gene, J gene, clone size, V gene, CDR3 DNA, CDR3 protein. A D gene is named only where the DNA matches it firmly. A clone size is listed for some rows: how often the clone was seen (once, few, many), or a class if it is expanded.

NA	TRDJ1	NA	TRDV2	TGTGCCTGTGACACCGTTGGGGGGGGACAGTACACCGATAAACTCATCTTT	CACDTVGGGQYTDKLIF
TRDD3	TRDJ3	medium-sized	TRDV2	TGTGCCTGTGACACTGGGGGATATTCTAGCTCCTGGGACACCCGACAGATGTTTTTC	CACDTGGYSSSWDTRQMFF
TRDD3	TRDJ1	NA	TRDV3	TGTGCCTTTAGTCTCTCCGGGGGATTCTCCCCTAGGTACACCGATAAACTCATCTTC	CAFSLSGGFSPRYTDKLIF
TRDD3	TRDJ1	few	TRAV29/DV5	TGTGCAGCAAGCGCGAAAATCTACTGGGGGATATTATCCGATAAACTCATCTTT	CAASAKIYWGILSDKLIF
TRDD3	TRDJ2	NA	TRDV2	TGTGCCTGTGACACCGTTGGGGGATACTTGACAGCACAACTCTTCTTT	CACDTVGGYLTAQLFF
TRDD3	TRDJ1	NA	TRDV1	TGTGCTCTTGGGGAACGGCAATCGCGCTTCTCATACCTGGGGGATCGTTTTCGCGATAAACTCATCTTT	CALGERQSRFSYLGDRFRDKLIF
TRDD3	TRDJ1	few	TRDV1	TGTGCTCTTGGGGAACTCGAGTCCGCCTACTGGGGGATTGAGGAACTCATCTTT	CALGELESAYWGIEELIF
TRDD3	TRDJ1	NA	TRDV1	TGTGCTCTTGGGGAACCTACTTCCTACTCGGAGTTGGGGGATACGCACGCCGATAAACTCATCTTT	CALGEPTSYSELGDTHADKLIF
TRDD3	TRDJ1	few	TRDV3	TGTGCCTTTACTGGGGGAATTTTCACCGATAAACTCATCTTT	CAFTGGIFTDKLIF
NA	TRDJ1	NA	TRAV29/DV5	NA	CSVLLCSKRCSYAGINSDKLIF
NA	TRDJ1	few	TRDV2	TGTGCCTGTGACACTGAATTCCCTACGGGAGGGGACGACCCCACGACCGATAAACTCATCTTT	CACDTEFPTGGDDPTTDKLIF
TRDD2	TRDJ1	NA	TRDV3	TGTGCCTTCCCTCCGGCCTTCCTACCGTCCCCTGTACTGGGACCATACACCGATAAACTCATCTTT	CAFPPAFLPSPVLGPYTDKLIF
TRDD3	TRDJ1	NA	TRDV2	TGTGCCTGTGAGACGTTAAGCCTTCCCGACCTGGGGGATACATCTACCGATAAACTCATCTTT	CACETLSLPDLGDTSTDKLIF
TRDD2	TRDJ1	medium-sized	TRDV1	TGTGCTCTTGGGGAACCGGTTCCCTTCCTGAGCACCGATAAACTCATCTTT	CALGEPVPFLSTDKLIF
NA	TRDJ1	NA	TRDV1	TGTGCTCTTGGGGATTTTACTAGGGGATTTGACACCGATAAACTCATCTTT	CALGDFTRGFDTDKLIF
TRDD3	TRDJ1	medium-sized	TRDV2	TGTGCCTGTGACACCCGGTCGCTGGGGGTTTACACCGATAAACTCATCTTT	CACDTRSLGVYTDKLIF
NA	TRDJ1	few	TRDV2	TGTGCCTGTGACACCGTTAGGGGATTCCCAACCGATAAACTCATCTTT	CACDTVRGFPTDKLIF
TRDD2	TRDJ2	large	TRDV2	TGTGCCTGTGACACCCTTCCTACAGTCGGGGGGGAACGAGCACAACTCTTCTTT	CACDTLPTVGGERAQLFF
TRDD3	TRDJ2	medium-sized	TRDV1	TGTGCTCTTGGGGAAGGCCCTTCCCTAACCAATTTTCTGGGGGATACGCCAGCACAACTCTTCTTT	CALGEGPSLTNFLGDTPAQLFF
TRDD3	TRDJ1	large	TRDV2	TGTGCCTGTGACCCCCTGGGGGATACGGACGATAAACTCATCTTT	CACDPLGDTDDKLIF
NA	TRDJ1	NA	TRAV29/DV5	NA	CSVLLCSKLDSRPGDTYTDKLIF
TRDD3	TRDJ3	NA	TRDV2	TGTGCCTGTGACACCGTACTGGGGGATACCCGGGGCACCCGACAGATGTTTTTC	CACDTVLGDTRGTRQMFF
TRDD3	TRDJ2	large	TRDV2	TGTGCCTGTGACACCTTACTGGGGGATAATGCAGCACAACTCTTCTTT	CACDTLLGDNAAQLFF
TRDD2	TRDJ1	few	TRDV3	TGTGCCCCCACTGACTTCCTACAGGGTACTGGAGGTACCGATAAACTCATCTTT	CAPTDFLQGTGGTDKLIF
NA	TRDJ1	NA	TRDV1	TGTGCTCTTGGGGCTACTTTGGAGGATACTTTTCCTCGGTTTTACACCGATAAACTCATCTTT	CALGATLEDTFPRFYTDKLIF
TRDD3	TRDJ1	large	TRDV2	TGTGCCTGTGACACCCTACTGGGGGATACCGATAAACTCATCTTT	CACDTLLGDTDKLIF
TRDD3	TRDJ3	NA	TRDV2	TGTGCCTGTGACAATACTGGGGGATTGGCCTGGGACACCCGACAGATGTTTTTC	CACDNTGGLAWDTRQMFF
TRDD3	TRDJ2	NA	TRDV1	TGTGCTCTTGGGGAACTAGATTTTCTCTCCGTTCCTTTTTACTGGGGGTTTTCCCCACCTTCTTTGACAGCACAACTCTTCTTT	CALGELDFLSVPFYWGFSPPSLTAQLFF
TRDD3	TRDJ1	NA	TRDV2	TGTGCCTGCGACATGATGGGGGATACGCACAAACTCATCTTT	CACDMMGDTHKLIF
TRDD3	TRDJ1	NA	TRDV2	TGTGCCTGTGACCCCTGGGGGACCAACACCAATAGACTCATCTTT	CACDPWGTNTNRLIF
TRDD3	TRDJ3	large	TRDV2	TGTGCCTGTGACACTGGGGGAGTCAGCCCCTCCTGGGACACCCGACAGATGTTTTTC	CACDTGGVSPSWDTRQMFF
TRDD3	TRDJ1	few	TRAV29/DV5	TGTGCAGCAAGCGGACTTCTGGGGGTTCCCGATAAACTCATCTTT	CAASGLLGVPDKLIF
TRDD3	TRDJ3	medium-sized	TRDV2	TGTGCCTGTGACACCTACTGGGGGATAAGCTCCTGGGACACCCGACAGATGTTTTTC	CACDTYWGISSWDTRQMFF
TRDD3	TRDJ1	NA	TRDV1	TGTGCTCTTGGGGAACTAGGAGCAGGGGGATACGGGTTACTCATCTTT	CALGELGAGGYGLLIF
NA	TRDJ2	NA	TRDV2	TGTGCCTGTGACGCGGCCTCCTGGGGAATAGCTTTGACAGCACAACTCTTCTTT	CACDAASWGIALTAQLFF
TRDD3	TRDJ1	NA	TRDV2	TGTGCCTGTGACACACTGGGGGTCCCCTACACCGATAAACTCATCTTT	CACDTLGVPYTDKLIF
TRDD3	TRDJ1	NA	TRDV1	TGTGCTCTTGGGGGCCCTGTTTCCTACCGATCCTGGGGGATACGCGCTTACACCGATAAACTCATCTTT	CALGGPVSYRSWGIRAYTDKLIF
TRDD3	TRDJ1	few	TRDV2	TGTGCCTGTGACTTACTGGGGGCCGATAAACTCATCTTT	CACDLLGADKLIF
TRDD3	TRDJ3	medium-sized	TRDV2	TGTGCCTGTGACACCGTACTGGGGGATATTAGCTCCTGGGACACCCGACAGATGTTTTTC	CACDTVLGDISSWDTRQMFF
NA	TRDJ1	large	TRDV2	TGTGCCTGTGACAGGGTGCCCGGAGCGGGAGCCTACACCGATAAACTCATCTTT	CACDRVPGAGAYTDKLIF